What follows are 5 T cell receptor beta chains derived from one specimen sequenced in a study of T cell clonality in common variable immunodeficiency. Produced via immunoSEQ multiplex PCR; TCRdb's table is partial and in-frame only. Recorded here are 45,000 to 60,000 clones, none singletons. The sequenced sample was peripheral blood mononuclear cells. The receptors originated from a person aged 18 to 75 in good health.

This clone was picked up many times. The read falls 3 residues short of the CDR3 end, and the missing part is taken from the germline J gene. V and J are TRBV19 and TRBJ2-2, with D perhaps assigned TRBD1 or TRBD2 (5 bases each). Germline loops: CDR1 LNHDA, CDR2 SQIVND (reference sequence). The V and J ends lost 7 bases and 0 bases respectively, with 12 bases between them. The CDR3 is made up of 15 amino acids. Incomplete CDR3 DNA: TGTGCCAGTACGGGATGGGGCCCGAACACCGGGGAG. Its translation is CASTGWGPNTGE. The whole CDR3 protein is CASTGWGPNTGELFF.

This clone showed up many times. The observed sequence ends 3 residues before the CDR3 terminus, with the missing tail filled in from the germline J gene. The rearrangement joins TRBV30 to TRBJ2-1; D call uncertain. The germline CDR1 and CDR2 sequences are GTSNPN and SVGIG (reference sequence). This CDR3 region has 18 residues. V was shortened by 2 bases and J by 5 bases, with 25 bases between the two germline ends. The sequenced CDR3 bases are TGTGCCTGGAGTTCCCAGGTGGGCAGGCCCCGTCGCCACAATGAG. Translation gives CAWSSQVGRPRRHNE. The entire CDR3 is CAWSSQVGRPRRHNEQFF.

In its sample, this clone was seen many times. Partial CDR3 DNA: TGTGCCAGCAGTCATGGGACTAGCGGGGTCCCAGAGACC. As protein: CASSHGTSGVPET. The CDR3 as a whole reads CASSHGTSGVPETQYF. The rearrangement joins TRBV6-2 or TRBV6-3 to TRBJ2-5; 13 nucleotides match TRBD2. The read gets to within 3 residues of the CDR3 end, and the germline J gene fills in the rest. With 5 bases clipped from V and 4 bases from J, the junction kept 7 bases outside the gene matches. Per the germline V gene, CDR1 is MNHEY and CDR2 is SVGEGT. CDR3 length equals 16 residues.

There are many counts of this clone. The observed sequence ends 3 residues before the CDR3 terminus, with the missing tail filled in from the germline J gene. The rearrangement links TRBV6-2 or TRBV6-3 to TRBJ1-2; D is possibly TRBD1 (5 bases). Germline lookup yields CDR1 MNHEY and CDR2 SVGEGT. With 0 bases removed from V and 4 bases from J, the gap between germline ends came to 15 bases. CDR3 length equals 16 residues. Partial CDR3 DNA: TGTGCCAGCAGTTACTCGAAATGGCGGGGGGTCTATGGC. This translates into CASSYSKWRGVYG. The entire CDR3 protein is CASSYSKWRGVYGYTF.

On this clone: Read coverage stops 3 residues before the CDR3 terminus; the germline J gene supplies the remainder. The chain uses TRBV5-1 and TRBJ1-2; weak D call: TRBD1 (5 bases). Germline loops: CDR1 SGHRS, CDR2 YFSETQ. CDR3 length equals 15 residues. This chain's CDR3 is CASGTSGASYNDYTF. The sequenced part of the CDR3 DNA is TGCGCCAGCGGGACTAGCGGGGCGAGTTACAATGAC. The full variable domain, rest sourced from reference TRBV5-1 and TRBJ1-2, is KAGVTQTPRYLIKTRGQQVTLSCSPISGHRSVSWYQQTPGQGLQFLFEYFSETQRNKGNFPGRFSGRQFSNSRSEMNVSTLELGDSALYLCASGTSGASYNDYTFGSGTRLTVV.